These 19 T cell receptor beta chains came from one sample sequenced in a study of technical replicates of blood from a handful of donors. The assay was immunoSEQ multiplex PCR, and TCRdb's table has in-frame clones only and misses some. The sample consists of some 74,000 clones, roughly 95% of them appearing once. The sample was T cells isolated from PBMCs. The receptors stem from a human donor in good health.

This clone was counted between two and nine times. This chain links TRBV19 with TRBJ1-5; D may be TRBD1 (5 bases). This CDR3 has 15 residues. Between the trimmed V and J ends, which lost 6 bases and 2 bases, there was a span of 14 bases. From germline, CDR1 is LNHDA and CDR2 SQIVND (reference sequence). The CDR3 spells CASRRGEGGNQPQHF. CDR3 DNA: TGTGCCAGTAGACGCGGTGAAGGGGGCAATCAGCCCCAGCATTTT. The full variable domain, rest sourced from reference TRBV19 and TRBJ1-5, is DGGITQSPKYLFRKEGQNVTLSCEQNLNHDAMYWYRQDPGQGLRLIYYSQIVNDFQKGDIAEGYSVSREKKESFPLTVTSAQKNPTAFYLCASRRGEGGNQPQHFGDGTRLSIL.

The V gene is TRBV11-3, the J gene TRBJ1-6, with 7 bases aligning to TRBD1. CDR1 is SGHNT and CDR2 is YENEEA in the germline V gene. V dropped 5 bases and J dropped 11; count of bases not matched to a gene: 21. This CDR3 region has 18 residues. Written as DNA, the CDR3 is TGTGCCAGCAGCCCTCGGGACAGCAGGTCTCAACTGGGGACACCCCTCCACTTT. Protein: CASSPRDSRSQLGTPLHF.

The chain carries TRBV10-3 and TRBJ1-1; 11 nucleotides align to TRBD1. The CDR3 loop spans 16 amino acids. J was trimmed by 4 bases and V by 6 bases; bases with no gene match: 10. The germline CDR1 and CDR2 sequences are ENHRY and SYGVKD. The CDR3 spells CAIRPGTGGSFTEAFF. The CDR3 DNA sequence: TGTGCCATCAGGCCCGGGACAGGGGGGAGTTTCACTGAAGCTTTCTTT.

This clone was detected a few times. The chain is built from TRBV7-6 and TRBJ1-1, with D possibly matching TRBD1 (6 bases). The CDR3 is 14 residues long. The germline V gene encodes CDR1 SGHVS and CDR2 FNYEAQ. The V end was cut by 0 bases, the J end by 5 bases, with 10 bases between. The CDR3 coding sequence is TGTGCCAGCAGCTTAGCAGGGGGAGGGACTGAAGCTTTCTTT. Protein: CASSLAGGGTEAFF.

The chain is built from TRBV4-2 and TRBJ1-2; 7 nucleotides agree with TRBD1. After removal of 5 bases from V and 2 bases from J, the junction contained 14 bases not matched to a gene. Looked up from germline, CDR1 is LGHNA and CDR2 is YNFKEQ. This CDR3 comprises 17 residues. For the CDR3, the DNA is TGTGCCAGCAGCGCCCATCCGACAGGGATGCTCAACTATGGCTACACCTTC. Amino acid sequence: CASSAHPTGMLNYGYTF.

The DNA of the CDR3 is TGTGCCAGCAGCAAAGCGCGGCAGGGGGCCTATAATTCACCCCTCCACTTT. Protein product: CASSKARQGAYNSPLHF. The chain couples TRBV21-1 to TRBJ1-6; the table's D call, TRBD1, has no DNA check behind it. TRBV21-1 is a recognized pseudogene. The CDR3 runs 17 residues.

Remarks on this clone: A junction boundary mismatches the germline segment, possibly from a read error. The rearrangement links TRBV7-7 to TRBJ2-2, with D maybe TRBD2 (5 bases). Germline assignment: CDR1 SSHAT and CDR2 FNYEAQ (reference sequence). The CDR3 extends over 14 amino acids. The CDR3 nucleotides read TGTGCTAGCAGAAGTTTCGGGGATACCGGGGAGCTGTTTTTT. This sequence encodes CASRSFGDTGELFF.

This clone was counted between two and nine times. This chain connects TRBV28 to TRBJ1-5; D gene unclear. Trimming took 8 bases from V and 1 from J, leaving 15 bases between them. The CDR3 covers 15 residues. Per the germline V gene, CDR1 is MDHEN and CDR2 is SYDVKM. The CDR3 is CASGNGEGSNQPQHF. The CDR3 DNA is TGTGCCAGCGGGAACGGGGAGGGCAGCAATCAGCCCCAGCATTTT.

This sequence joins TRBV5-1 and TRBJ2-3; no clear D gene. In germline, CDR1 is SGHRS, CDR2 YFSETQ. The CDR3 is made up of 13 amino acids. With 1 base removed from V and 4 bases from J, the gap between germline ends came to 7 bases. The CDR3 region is CASSLLGPDTQYF. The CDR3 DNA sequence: TGCGCCAGCAGCTTGCTGGGCCCAGATACGCAGTATTTT.

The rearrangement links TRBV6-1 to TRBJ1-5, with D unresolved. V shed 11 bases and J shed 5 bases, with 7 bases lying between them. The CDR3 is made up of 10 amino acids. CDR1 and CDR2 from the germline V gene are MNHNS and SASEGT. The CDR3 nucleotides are TGTGCCGGTGGAGATCAGCCCCAGCATTTT. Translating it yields CAGGDQPQHF.

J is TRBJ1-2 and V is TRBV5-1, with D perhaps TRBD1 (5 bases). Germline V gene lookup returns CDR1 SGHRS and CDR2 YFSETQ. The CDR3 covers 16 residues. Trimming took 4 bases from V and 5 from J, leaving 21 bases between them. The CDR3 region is CASSTLIGPGRYGYTF. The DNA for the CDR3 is TGCGCCAGCAGCACCCTCATTGGTCCAGGGCGGTATGGCTACACCTTC.

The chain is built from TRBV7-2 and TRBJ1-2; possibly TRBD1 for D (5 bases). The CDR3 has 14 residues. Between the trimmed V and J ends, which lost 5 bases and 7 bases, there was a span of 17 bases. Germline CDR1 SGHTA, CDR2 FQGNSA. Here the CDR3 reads CASSPGVLGSGYTF. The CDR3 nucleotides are TGTGCCAGCAGCCCGGGGGTTTTGGGTTCTGGCTACACCTTC.

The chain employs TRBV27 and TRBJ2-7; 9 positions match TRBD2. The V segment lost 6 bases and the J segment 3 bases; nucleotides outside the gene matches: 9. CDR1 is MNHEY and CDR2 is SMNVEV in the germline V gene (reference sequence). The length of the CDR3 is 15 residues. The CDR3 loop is CASRNPGLAVYEQYF. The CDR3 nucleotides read TGTGCCAGCAGAAACCCGGGACTAGCAGTCTACGAGCAGTACTTC.

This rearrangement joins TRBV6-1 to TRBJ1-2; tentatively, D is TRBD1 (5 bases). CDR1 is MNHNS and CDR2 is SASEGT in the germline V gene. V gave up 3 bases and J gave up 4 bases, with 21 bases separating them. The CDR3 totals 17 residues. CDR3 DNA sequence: TGTGCCAGCAGTGACAGGGTCGGGTTAGGTGGAGTCTATGGCTACACCTTC. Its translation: CASSDRVGLGGVYGYTF.

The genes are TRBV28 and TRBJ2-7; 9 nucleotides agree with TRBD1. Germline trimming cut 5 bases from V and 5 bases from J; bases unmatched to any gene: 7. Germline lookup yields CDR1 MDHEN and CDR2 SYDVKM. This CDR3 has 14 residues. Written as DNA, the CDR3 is TGTGCCAGCAGTACCGGACAGGGGTCGGACGAGCAGTACTTC. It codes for CASSTGQGSDEQYF.

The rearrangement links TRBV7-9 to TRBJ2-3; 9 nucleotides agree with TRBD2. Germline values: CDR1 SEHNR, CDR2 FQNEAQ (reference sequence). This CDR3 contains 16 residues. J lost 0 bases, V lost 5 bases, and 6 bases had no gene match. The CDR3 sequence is CASSPATSGSTDTQYF. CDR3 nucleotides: TGTGCCAGCAGCCCCGCGACTAGCGGAAGCACAGATACGCAGTATTTT.

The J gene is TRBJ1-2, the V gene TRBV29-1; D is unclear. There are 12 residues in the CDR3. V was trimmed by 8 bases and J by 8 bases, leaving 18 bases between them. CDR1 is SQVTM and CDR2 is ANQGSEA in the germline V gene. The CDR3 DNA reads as TGCAGCATATCGCGCGGGGATGACGGCTACACCTTC. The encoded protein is CSISRGDDGYTF.

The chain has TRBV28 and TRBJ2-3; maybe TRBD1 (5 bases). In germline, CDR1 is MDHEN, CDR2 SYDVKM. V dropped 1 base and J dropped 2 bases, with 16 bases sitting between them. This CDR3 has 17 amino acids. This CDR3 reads CASSLLRLRVNTDTQYF. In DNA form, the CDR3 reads TGTGCCAGCAGTTTATTGCGCCTCAGGGTTAACACAGATACGCAGTATTTT.

CDR3 in DNA: TGTGCCGGGGGCCGCCGACAGGGGCTGATCACCGGGGAGCTGTTTTTT. It encodes CAGGRRQGLITGELFF. The chain has TRBV30 and TRBJ2-2; 8 bases are a match to TRBD1. The CDR3 runs 16 residues. The V segment lost 8 bases and the J segment 4 bases; nucleotides outside the gene matches: 15. Germline V gene lookup returns CDR1 GTSNPN and CDR2 SVGIG (reference sequence).